The 6 T cell receptor beta chains below all came from one sample that was sequenced in a study of beta chain features in type 1 diabetes. Overall study findings and caveats: TCRB CDR3 length was moderately but significantly reduced in all four CD4+ subsets of Type 1 diabetes patients.

These receptors' antigens are unknown. The authors reverse transcribed all of the isolated RNA, so sequencing captured expressed TCRB transcripts. Profiling relied on immunoSEQ multiplex PCR, and the TCRdb table lists in-frame clones only, not all of them. Counted here are about 660,000 clones, more than 13% occurring once; the ten biggest clones make up 0.03% to 0.045%. Source material: naive CD4+ T cells from blood. These receptors were obtained from a man between 18 and 35 years old with type 1 diabetes.

The gene calls are TRBV10-3 and TRBJ2-3; D ambiguous. The CDR3 has 14 amino acids. Germline lookup yields CDR1 ENHRY and CDR2 SYGVKD. V lost 6 bases to trimming and J lost 0 bases, with 10 bases between them. The CDR3 reads CAIRGAVSTDTQYF. The CDR3, as DNA: TGTGCCATCAGAGGTGCGGTTAGCACAGATACGCAGTATTTT.

The chain is built from TRBV30 and TRBJ2-2, with TRBD2 as a possible D gene (5 bases). The CDR3 contains 13 residues. CDR1 is GTSNPN and CDR2 is SVGIG in the germline V gene (reference sequence). Deletions cut 0 bases from V and 6 bases from J, with 8 bases between. The CDR3 reads CAWSVRESGELFF. The CDR3 nucleotides are TGTGCCTGGAGTGTAAGGGAGTCCGGGGAGCTGTTTTTT.

This clone was counted a few times. The chain has TRBV7-3 and TRBJ1-2; possible D gene TRBD1, 5 bases. The CDR3 contains 16 residues. Per germline, CDR1 SGHTA and CDR2 FQGTGA. V was pared by 5 bases and J by 4 bases, with 20 bases between. The CDR3 sequence is CASSPRQLFVSYGYTF. In nucleotides, the CDR3 is TGTGCCAGCAGCCCGCGACAGCTGTTCGTTTCCTATGGCTACACCTTC.

The sample holds one count of this clone. J is TRBJ2-2 and V is TRBV7-9; tentatively, D is TRBD2 (5 bases). This CDR3 contains 14 residues. Germline CDR1 reads SEHNR; CDR2 reads FQNEAQ (reference sequence). V was cut by 2 bases and J by 6 bases, with 10 bases left in between. CDR3 nucleotides: TGTGCCAGCAGCTTACATTCACTAGCCGGGGAGCTGTTTTTT. It translates to CASSLHSLAGELFF.

V usage is TRBV7-2 and J usage is TRBJ1-1, with D unresolved. There are 13 residues in the CDR3. Per germline, CDR1 SGHTA and CDR2 FQGNSA. V lost 3 bases to trimming and J lost 3 bases, with 8 bases between them. The CDR3: CASSFGRDTEAFF. The CDR3 nucleotides are TGTGCCAGCAGCTTCGGAAGGGACACTGAAGCTTTCTTT.

The chain links TRBV6-5 to TRBJ2-3; D might be TRBD1 (5 bases). The CDR3 contains 13 residues. Germline V gene sequence: CDR1 MNHEY, CDR2 SVGAGI. Trimming took 7 bases from V and 5 from J, leaving 13 bases between them. CDR3 loop: CASIEGVEDTQYF. The DNA of the CDR3 is TGTGCCAGCATAGAAGGGGTCGAAGATACGCAGTATTTT.